The 21 T cell receptor beta chains below come from one sample, sequenced in a study of siplizumab effects on memory and regulatory T cells. Method: immunoSEQ multiplex PCR; TCRdb's copy keeps in-frame clones and lacks some. The data show approximately 94,000 clones, with 90% to 95% seen just once and 5.5% to 7.5% held by the top ten. Sample: CD8+ T cells sorted from blood. The receptors derive from a human donor in good health.

The chain recombines TRBV6-4 with TRBJ2-3, with TRBD2 matching over 9 bases. The J segment lost 1 base and the V segment lost 0 bases, leaving 2 bases of the junction unmatched. Germline V gene lookup returns CDR1 MRHNA and CDR2 SNTAGT. CDR3 length: 16 amino acids. The CDR3 nucleotides are TGTGCCAGCAGTGACTCGGCTAGCGGGGGCACAGATACGCAGTATTTT. Its translation: CASSDSASGGTDTQYF.

The chain carries TRBV13 and TRBJ2-1; TRBD1 aligns across 7 bases. There are 15 residues in the CDR3. Germline CDR1 and CDR2: PRHDT and FYEKMQ (reference sequence). Losses at the gene ends were 5 bases for V and 4 bases for J; bases not matched to a gene: 8. Here the CDR3 reads CASSPGTENYNEQFF. CDR3 coding DNA: TGTGCCAGCAGCCCCGGGACAGAGAATTACAATGAGCAGTTCTTC.

This chain joins TRBV4-2 and TRBJ2-5; weak D call: TRBD1 (5 bases). CDR1 and CDR2 from the germline V gene are LGHNA and YNFKEQ. The CDR3 loop spans 15 amino acids. The V end was cut by 4 bases, the J end by 0 bases, with 12 bases between. The CDR3 region is CASSPVTENQETQYF. Here the CDR3 DNA reads TGTGCCAGCAGCCCGGTGACAGAAAACCAAGAGACCCAGTACTTC.

This clone was detected a few times. V is TRBV6-1 and J is TRBJ2-7; D is possibly TRBD1 (6 bases). Germline V gives CDR1 MNHNS, CDR2 SASEGT. The V and J ends lost 3 bases and 0 bases respectively, with 12 bases between them. CDR3 length: 15 amino acids. The CDR3 DNA sequence: TGTGCCAGCAGTGATCCCCCGGACAGCTCCTACGAGCAGTACTTC. Protein product: CASSDPPDSSYEQYF.

The chain is built from TRBV13 and TRBJ1-2; D gene ambiguous. CDR1 is PRHDT and CDR2 is FYEKMQ in the germline V gene (reference sequence). The length of the CDR3 is 17 residues. V lost 3 bases and J 6 bases, leaving 23 bases between the germline ends. The CDR3 loop is CASSLGRYTTLTHGYTF. CDR3 DNA: TGTGCCAGCAGCTTGGGCCGCTACACGACATTGACCCATGGCTACACCTTC.

The rearrangement links TRBV5-6 to TRBJ1-1; TRBD1 is a possible D gene (5 bases). Between the trimmed V and J ends, which lost 0 bases and 4 bases, there was a span of 10 bases. The CDR3 sequence is 14 residues long. Germline assignment: CDR1 SGHDT and CDR2 YYEEEE. DNA of the CDR3: TGTGCCAGCAGCTTGGCCGGCAGGGTCACTGAAGCTTTCTTT. Its protein is CASSLAGRVTEAFF.

The V call is TRBV19, the J call TRBJ1-2; 9 nucleotides agree with TRBD1. Germline CDR1 reads LNHDA; CDR2 reads SQIVND (reference sequence). The CDR3 runs to 15 residues. J was trimmed by 4 bases and V by 5 bases; bases with no gene match: 8. The CDR3: CASSLQGQGTYGYTF. Written as DNA, the CDR3 is TGTGCCAGTAGTCTACAAGGACAGGGGACCTATGGCTACACCTTC. The full variable domain, its missing parts supplied by reference TRBV19 and TRBJ1-2, is DGGITQSPKYLFRKEGQNVTLSCEQNLNHDAMYWYRQDPGQGLRLIYYSQIVNDFQKGDIAEGYSVSREKKESFPLTVTSAQKNPTAFYLCASSLQGQGTYGYTFGSGTRLTVV.

The chain joins TRBV6-6 to TRBJ2-3; weak D call: TRBD2 (5 bases). This CDR3 has 15 amino acids. V lost 5 bases and J 4 bases, leaving 16 bases between the germline ends. The germline gives CDR1 MNHNY, CDR2 SVGAGI (reference sequence). The CDR3 coding sequence is TGTGCCAGCAGTCCGGTGGGTAGCGTGGCAGATACGCAGTATTTT. Translation gives CASSPVGSVADTQYF.

The chain has TRBV30 and TRBJ2-1, with D possibly matching TRBD2 (6 bases). Looked up from germline, CDR1 is GTSNPN and CDR2 is SVGIG (reference sequence). Trimming shortened V by 2 bases and J by 3 bases, and 14 bases separated the two germline ends. The CDR3 is 15 residues long. The CDR3 sequence: CAWSIAGRNYNEQFF. The CDR3 DNA sequence: TGTGCCTGGAGTATCGCGGGACGGAACTACAATGAGCAGTTCTTC.

The chain is built from TRBV9 and TRBJ2-5; 8 bases fit TRBD2. In germline, CDR1 is SGDLS, CDR2 YYNGEE. The CDR3 is 17 residues long. Trimming removed 0 bases from V and 4 bases from J; junction bases left unmatched: 11. The CDR3 sequence: CASSVEAIAGGTETQYF. CDR3 bases: TGTGCCAGCAGCGTAGAGGCCATCGCGGGGGGTACAGAGACCCAGTACTTC.

This clone was recorded only once. V is TRBV27 and J is TRBJ2-5; D uncertain. Trimming pared 2 bases from V and 1 base from J, leaving 8 bases between. Germline V gives CDR1 MNHEY, CDR2 SMNVEV (reference sequence). The CDR3 has 14 amino acids. The DNA for the CDR3 is TGTGCCAGCAGTTTAACGCGTACCCAAGAGACCCAGTACTTC. This encodes CASSLTRTQETQYF.

J is TRBJ2-7 and V is TRBV28; D not certain. The germline gives CDR1 MDHEN, CDR2 SYDVKM. The CDR3 runs 12 residues. Trimming pared 1 base from V and 5 bases from J, leaving 6 bases between. The CDR3 here is CASSLYANEQYF. The CDR3 DNA reads as TGTGCCAGCAGTTTATATGCTAACGAGCAGTACTTC.

This clone was seen just once. V and J are TRBV5-4 and TRBJ2-7; TRBD1 matches at 11 bases. The CDR3 loop spans 16 amino acids. V was pared by 0 bases and J by 7 bases, with 9 bases of the junction left unmatched. The V gene's germline CDR1 is SGHNT and CDR2 YYREEE (reference sequence). Here the CDR3 DNA reads TGTGCCAGCAGCTTGGACGTCGGACAGGGGGCGCGTGAGCAGTACTTC. Translated: CASSLDVGQGAREQYF.

The J gene is TRBJ2-3, the V gene TRBV4-1; 13 nucleotides line up with TRBD2. Germline V gene lookup returns CDR1 MGHRA and CDR2 YSYEKL. Trimming removed 4 bases from V and 5 bases from J; junction bases left unmatched: 12. This CDR3 is 18 amino acids long. CDR3 region: CASSPAELAGGPIDTQYF. The CDR3 nucleotides read TGCGCCAGCAGCCCCGCGGAACTAGCGGGGGGGCCTATAGATACGCAGTATTTT.

The table lists this clone with a few counts. This chain connects TRBV6-1 to TRBJ1-6; D possibly corresponds to TRBD1 (5 bases). V was clipped by 1 base and J by 10 bases, with 20 bases between them. This CDR3 region has 17 residues. Germline V lookup: CDR1 MNHNS, CDR2 SASEGT. CDR3 residues: CASSEGLWEGRGSPLHF. As DNA, the CDR3 is TGTGCCAGCAGTGAAGGTCTGTGGGAGGGGCGGGGATCACCCCTCCACTTT.

In this sample, this clone turned up once. This chain links TRBV7-8 with TRBJ2-3; 13 bases line up with TRBD2. The CDR3 contains 15 residues. V lost 5 bases to trimming and J lost 4 bases; unmatched junction nucleotides: 3. Germline V gives CDR1 SGHVS, CDR2 FQNEAQ. CDR3 DNA: TGTGCCAGCAGCAGGACTAGCGGGAGCGCAGATACGCAGTATTTT. Amino acids: CASSRTSGSADTQYF.

The chain combines TRBV25-1 with TRBJ2-1; 7 bases line up with TRBD2. The trim removed 4 bases at V and 4 bases at J, leaving 7 bases unmatched. Germline V lookup: CDR1 MGHDK, CDR2 SYGVNS. The CDR3 consists of 15 residues. CDR3 sequence reads: CASSGGGRNYNEQFF. The CDR3 DNA reads as TGTGCCAGCAGTGGGGGGGGACGCAATTACAATGAGCAGTTCTTC.

This chain joins TRBV7-6 and TRBJ2-1, with 7 nucleotides matching TRBD2. CDR1 SGHVS and CDR2 FNYEAQ come from the germline V gene. The ends lost 2 bases at V and 5 bases at J; junction bases unmatched: 9. The CDR3 has 16 residues. CDR3 DNA: TGTGCCAGCAGCTTAAGGGGCCTAGCGGAAAACAATGAGCAGTTCTTC. This sequence encodes CASSLRGLAENNEQFF.

This chain uses TRBV9 with TRBJ2-7; 7 positions agree with TRBD1. Germline values: CDR1 SGDLS, CDR2 YYNGEE. CDR3 length equals 16 residues. The V and J ends lost 0 bases and 0 bases, in that order; junction bases with no gene match: 6. The CDR3 sequence is CASSVGGTESSYEQYF. The CDR3 DNA follows: TGTGCCAGCAGCGTAGGGGGGACAGAAAGCTCCTACGAGCAGTACTTC.

The J gene is TRBJ2-5, the V gene TRBV4-1, with 9 bases that match TRBD2. With V trimmed by 1 base and J by 0 bases, 6 bases remained unmatched. From germline, CDR1 is MGHRA and CDR2 YSYEKL. This CDR3 contains 17 residues. The CDR3 protein is CASSQGLAGTYQETQYF. The CDR3 region has the DNA TGCGCCAGCAGCCAAGGGCTAGCGGGGACGTACCAAGAGACCCAGTACTTC.

The chain combines TRBV5-1 with TRBJ1-2, with D tentatively TRBD1 (5 bases). V lost 1 base and J 0 bases, leaving 13 bases between the germline ends. The CDR3 runs to 16 residues. The germline gives CDR1 SGHRS, CDR2 YFSETQ. The CDR3 sequence: CASSLLLGEANYGYTF. CDR3 nucleotides: TGCGCCAGCAGCTTGTTATTGGGGGAAGCTAACTATGGCTACACCTTC.